This T cell receptor beta chain came from a study of T cell responses to AZD1222 COVID-19 vaccine. Overall study results and limits: Possibly, clonal diversity was underestimated; donors were largely white British and included more females. Receipt of two AZD1222 doses was followed by a rise in Spike-specific TCR breadth and depth. Among vaccine-associated CD4 TCRs, coverage spanned spike, with dominance at 160-218 and 743-854.

The protocol was immunoSEQ multiplex PCR, while the TCRdb copy is restricted to in-frame clones and leaves out a portion. The data hold some 150,000 clones, with 93% observed a single time. With respect to this clone: Antigen specificity is unknown.

Trimming removed 2 bases at V and 10 bases at J, with 15 bases between. The CDR3 consists of 14 residues. CDR1 SGHTA and CDR2 FQGNSA come from the germline V gene. The clonotype originates from an adult in good health. Sample: peripheral blood, taken on day 0 of AZD1222 vaccination. The rearrangement links TRBV7-2 to TRBJ2-1, with D hard to call. CDR3 sequence reads: CASSLFNSDWEQFF. CDR3 nucleotide sequence: TGTGCCAGCAGCTTATTTAACTCCGATTGGGAGCAGTTCTTC.